This is a list of T cell receptor beta chains from one sample in a study of vaccination and CD4 T cells after COVID-19. TCRdb recomputed calls from the PCR reads with MiXCR, one row per CDR3 protein. The sample carries 15,000 to 20,000 distinct CDR3 sequences, nearly 40% recorded once. No antigens are known for them. Sample: CD4+ T cells from blood, cultured in vitro. Receptors originate from a human donor who had recovered from COVID-19. The CDR3 runs from the conserved cysteine through the conserved F or W. D genes are given only for firm matches. Size values are once, few and many counts, or a class for expanded clones, and some rows have none.

d_gene: TRBD2
abundance: .
j_gene: TRBJ2-3
v_gene: TRBV19
CDR3aa: CASSPPGLAGVGQYF
CDR3nt: TGTGCCAGTAGTCCTCCGGGACTAGCGGGAGTTGGGCAGTATTTT

d_gene: .
abundance: .
j_gene: TRBJ2-1
v_gene: TRBV20-1
CDR3aa: CSATHSSYNEQFF
CDR3nt: TGCAGTGCTACACACAGCTCCTACAATGAGCAGTTCTTC

d_gene: .
abundance: .
j_gene: TRBJ2-5
v_gene: TRBV6-5
CDR3aa: CASSYSRGVETQYF
CDR3nt: TGTGCCAGCAGTTACTCGAGGGGCGTGGAGACCCAGTACTTC

d_gene: TRBD2
abundance: .
j_gene: TRBJ2-3
v_gene: TRBV28
CDR3aa: CASESGRTTDTQYF
CDR3nt: TGTGCCAGTGAAAGCGGGAGAACCACAGATACGCAGTATTTT

d_gene: .
abundance: .
j_gene: TRBJ1-5
v_gene: TRBV27
CDR3aa: CASSQRTESNQPQHF
CDR3nt: TGTGCCAGCAGTCAACGGACGGAGAGCAATCAGCCCCAGCATTTT

d_gene: TRBD1
abundance: few
j_gene: TRBJ1-1
v_gene: TRBV6-1
CDR3aa: CASGTGNTEAFF
CDR3nt: TGTGCCAGTGGGACAGGGAACACTGAAGCTTTCTTT

d_gene: TRBD2
abundance: .
j_gene: TRBJ2-1
v_gene: TRBV24-1
CDR3aa: CATSDFRGSSYNEQFF
CDR3nt: TGTGCCACCAGTGATTTTCGCGGGAGCTCCTACAATGAGCAGTTCTTC

d_gene: TRBD1
abundance: .
j_gene: TRBJ1-5
v_gene: TRBV18
CDR3aa: CASQDRESQPQHF
CDR3nt: TGTGCCAGCCAAGACAGGGAATCTCAGCCCCAGCATTTT

d_gene: TRBD2
abundance: medium-sized
j_gene: TRBJ2-3
v_gene: TRBV20-1
CDR3aa: CSARTLRTSGRSDTQYF
CDR3nt: TGCAGTGCTAGAACTTTACGGACTAGCGGGAGATCCGATACGCAGTATTTT

d_gene: .
abundance: .
j_gene: TRBJ2-7
v_gene: TRBV6-5
CDR3aa: CASSYRGRASEQYF
CDR3nt: TGTGCCAGCAGTTACCGGGGGCGGGCGAGCGAGCAGTACTTC

d_gene: TRBD1
abundance: few
j_gene: TRBJ1-3
v_gene: TRBV2
CDR3aa: CASNDRGPGNTIYF
CDR3nt: TGTGCCAGCAACGACAGGGGTCCTGGAAACACCATATATTTT

d_gene: TRBD2
abundance: few
j_gene: TRBJ2-1
v_gene: TRBV6-1
CDR3aa: CASSAQGGVQFF
CDR3nt: TGTGCCAGCAGTGCCCAGGGAGGGGTGCAGTTCTTC

d_gene: .
abundance: .
j_gene: TRBJ2-7
v_gene: TRBV2
CDR3aa: CASKITTSSEQYF
CDR3nt: TGTGCCAGCAAGATCACGACTAGTAGCGAGCAGTACTTC

d_gene: TRBD1
abundance: .
j_gene: TRBJ2-7
v_gene: TRBV20-1
CDR3aa: CSVSPGTAYYEQYF
CDR3nt: TGCAGTGTTTCACCCGGGACAGCCTACTACGAGCAGTACTTC

d_gene: TRBD2
abundance: .
j_gene: TRBJ2-3
v_gene: TRBV11-3
CDR3aa: CASSQGLDVDTQYF
CDR3nt: TGTGCCAGCAGCCAAGGACTAGATGTAGATACGCAGTATTTT

d_gene: .
abundance: once
j_gene: TRBJ2-5
v_gene: TRBV7-9
CDR3aa: CASSFRSRTQETQYF
CDR3nt: TGTGCCAGCAGCTTTCGATCCAGAACACAAGAGACCCAGTACTTC

d_gene: .
abundance: few
j_gene: TRBJ2-2
v_gene: TRBV6-4
CDR3aa: CASSRGDTGELFF
CDR3nt: TGTGCCAGCAGTCGAGGGGACACCGGGGAGCTGTTTTTT

d_gene: .
abundance: .
j_gene: TRBJ2-6
v_gene: TRBV6-1
CDR3aa: CASMWGFSSGANVLTF
CDR3nt: TGTGCCAGCATGTGGGGATTCAGCTCTGGGGCCAACGTCCTGACTTTC

d_gene: TRBD2
abundance: .
j_gene: TRBJ2-2
v_gene: TRBV7-2
CDR3aa: CASSLARTSGSTGELFF
CDR3nt: TGTGCCAGCAGCTTAGCGCGGACTAGCGGGAGTACCGGGGAGCTGTTTTTT

d_gene: .
abundance: .
j_gene: TRBJ2-5
v_gene: TRBV7-8
CDR3aa: CASGGRTQETQYF
CDR3nt: TGTGCCAGCGGTGGTAGGACCCAAGAGACCCAGTACTTC

d_gene: TRBD2
abundance: few
j_gene: TRBJ2-3
v_gene: TRBV19
CDR3aa: CASSTSGKAQYF
CDR3nt: TGTGCCAGTAGCACAAGCGGGAAGGCGCAGTATTTT

d_gene: .
abundance: .
j_gene: TRBJ1-5
v_gene: TRBV27
CDR3aa: CASSVQGDRPQHF
CDR3nt: TGTGCCAGCAGCGTACAGGGAGATCGGCCCCAGCATTTT

d_gene: TRBD2
abundance: few
j_gene: TRBJ2-7
v_gene: TRBV20-1
CDR3aa: CSGLAGFYEQYF
CDR3nt: TGCAGTGGACTAGCGGGATTTTACGAGCAGTACTTC

d_gene: TRBD1
abundance: few
j_gene: TRBJ2-1
v_gene: TRBV5-4
CDR3aa: CASSSKKTGDYNEQFF
CDR3nt: TGTGCCAGCAGCTCAAAGAAGACAGGGGACTACAATGAGCAGTTCTTC

d_gene: TRBD1
abundance: .
j_gene: TRBJ1-5
v_gene: TRBV5-8
CDR3aa: CASSSRGGQPQHF
CDR3nt: TGTGCCAGCAGCAGCAGGGGGGGTCAGCCCCAGCATTTT

d_gene: .
abundance: .
j_gene: TRBJ2-7
v_gene: TRBV21-1
CDR3aa: CASSTRRWLREGNYEQYF
CDR3nt: TGTGCCAGCAGCACAAGGCGGTGGTTGCGGGAGGGCAACTACGAGCAGTACTTC

d_gene: TRBD2
abundance: few
j_gene: TRBJ2-6
v_gene: TRBV30
CDR3aa: CAWMRGRTRAGANVLTF
CDR3nt: TGTGCCTGGATGAGGGGACGGACTAGGGCTGGGGCCAACGTCCTGACTTTC

d_gene: .
abundance: few
j_gene: TRBJ2-1
v_gene: TRBV15
CDR3aa: CATSTGDRGYNEQFF
CDR3nt: TGTGCCACCAGCACCGGGGATAGGGGCTACAATGAGCAGTTCTTC

d_gene: TRBD2
abundance: few
j_gene: TRBJ2-3
v_gene: TRBV27
CDR3aa: CASTEDRGTSGYSQYF
CDR3nt: TGTGCCAGCACTGAAGACCGGGGGACTAGCGGGTATTCGCAGTATTTT

d_gene: .
abundance: .
j_gene: TRBJ2-2
v_gene: TRBV11-2
CDR3aa: CASSYSYTGELFF
CDR3nt: TGTGCCAGCAGCTATTCTTACACCGGGGAGCTGTTTTTT

d_gene: .
abundance: few
j_gene: TRBJ1-5
v_gene: TRBV28
CDR3aa: CASSNDLGGEMRPLFQPQHF
CDR3nt: TGTGCCAGCAGTAACGATCTGGGGGGGGAAATGCGCCCCCTCTTTCAGCCCCAGCATTTT

d_gene: TRBD1
abundance: once
j_gene: TRBJ2-7
v_gene: TRBV19
CDR3aa: CASSIGTGAYEQYF
CDR3nt: TGTGCCAGTAGTATTGGGACAGGGGCCTACGAGCAGTACTTC

d_gene: .
abundance: medium-sized
j_gene: TRBJ1-1
v_gene: TRBV27
CDR3aa: CASTTTNTEAFF
CDR3nt: TGTGCCAGCACAACCACGAACACTGAAGCTTTCTTT

d_gene: .
abundance: few
j_gene: TRBJ2-5
v_gene: TRBV10-1
CDR3aa: CASSVGDGRGETQYF
CDR3nt: TGCGCCAGCAGTGTAGGGGATGGCAGAGGAGAGACCCAGTACTTC

d_gene: .
abundance: few
j_gene: TRBJ2-5
v_gene: TRBV11-3
CDR3aa: CASSPSGSETQYF
CDR3nt: TGTGCCAGCAGCCCCAGTGGTTCAGAGACCCAGTACTTC

d_gene: .
abundance: .
j_gene: TRBJ2-2
v_gene: TRBV20-1
CDR3aa: CSARSSGGELFF
CDR3nt: TGCAGTGCTAGATCGTCCGGCGGGGAGCTGTTTTTT

d_gene: TRBD1
abundance: .
j_gene: TRBJ1-5
v_gene: TRBV12-3/TRBV12-4
CDR3aa: CASRGTASNQPQHF
CDR3nt: TGTGCCAGCAGGGGGACAGCCAGTAATCAGCCCCAGCATTTT

d_gene: .
abundance: .
j_gene: TRBJ2-5
v_gene: TRBV20-1
CDR3aa: CSARTQETQYF
CDR3nt: TGCAGTGCTAGGACTCAAGAGACCCAGTACTTC

d_gene: .
abundance: few
j_gene: TRBJ2-2
v_gene: TRBV7-3
CDR3aa: CASSETPGTGELFF
CDR3nt: TGTGCCAGCAGCGAAACCCCGGGGACCGGGGAGCTGTTTTTT

d_gene: TRBD2
abundance: .
j_gene: TRBJ2-3
v_gene: TRBV20-1
CDR3aa: CSARGEREAQYF
CDR3nt: TGCAGTGCTAGAGGGGAGCGGGAGGCGCAGTATTTT

d_gene: TRBD1
abundance: .
j_gene: TRBJ1-6
v_gene: TRBV5-8
CDR3aa: CASSLEGGFSPLHF
CDR3nt: TGTGCCAGCAGCTTGGAAGGGGGCTTCTCACCCCTCCACTTT

d_gene: .
abundance: .
j_gene: TRBJ2-3
v_gene: TRBV6-5
CDR3aa: CASSYDLRGDTQYF
CDR3nt: TGTGCCAGCAGTTACGACTTAAGGGGAGATACGCAGTATTTT

d_gene: .
abundance: .
j_gene: TRBJ2-1
v_gene: TRBV24-1
CDR3aa: CATSDLEAGHGQFF
CDR3nt: TGTGCCACCAGTGATTTGGAGGCGGGACACGGGCAGTTCTTC

d_gene: .
abundance: once
j_gene: TRBJ1-3
v_gene: TRBV2
CDR3aa: CASSGGAGNTIYF
CDR3nt: TGTGCCAGCAGTGGGGGGGCTGGAAACACCATATATTTT

d_gene: TRBD2
abundance: .
j_gene: TRBJ2-5
v_gene: TRBV20-1
CDR3aa: CSANSGGLAGGPGETQYF
CDR3nt: TGCAGTGCTAATTCTGGTGGGCTAGCGGGAGGGCCGGGTGAGACCCAGTACTTC

d_gene: .
abundance: .
j_gene: TRBJ2-2
v_gene: TRBV18
CDR3aa: CASSESRQTNTGELFF
CDR3nt: TGTGCCAGCTCAGAATCGAGGCAGACGAACACCGGGGAGCTGTTTTTT

d_gene: TRBD1
abundance: .
j_gene: TRBJ2-1
v_gene: TRBV6-1
CDR3aa: CASSGTGGWGDSHEQFF
CDR3nt: TGTGCCAGCAGTGGGACAGGGGGCTGGGGAGATAGCCATGAGCAGTTCTTC

d_gene: .
abundance: .
j_gene: TRBJ2-3
v_gene: TRBV7-7
CDR3aa: CASSLTGVGTDTQYF
CDR3nt: TGTGCCAGCAGCTTAACGGGAGTAGGGACAGATACGCAGTATTTT

d_gene: TRBD1
abundance: .
j_gene: TRBJ1-1
v_gene: TRBV20-1
CDR3aa: CSARDPPRGQNTEAFF
CDR3nt: TGCAGTGCTAGAGATCCCCCCAGGGGGCAGAACACTGAAGCTTTCTTT

d_gene: .
abundance: .
j_gene: TRBJ1-1
v_gene: TRBV27
CDR3aa: CASSSRRGGPENTEAFF
CDR3nt: TGTGCCAGCAGTTCCCGACGTGGGGGGCCAGAGAACACTGAAGCTTTCTTT

d_gene: TRBD1
abundance: .
j_gene: TRBJ2-4
v_gene: TRBV20-1
CDR3aa: CSAEDRTKNIQYF
CDR3nt: TGCAGTGCCGAGGACAGGACCAAAAACATTCAGTACTTC

d_gene: .
abundance: .
j_gene: TRBJ2-2
v_gene: TRBV9
CDR3aa: CASSVYQVAANTGELFF
CDR3nt: TGTGCCAGCAGCGTATATCAGGTAGCGGCTAACACCGGGGAGCTGTTTTTT

d_gene: TRBD2
abundance: few
j_gene: TRBJ2-1
v_gene: TRBV7-7
CDR3aa: CASSLGSRREGNEQFF
CDR3nt: TGTGCTAGCAGCTTAGGTTCTCGTCGGGAGGGCAATGAGCAGTTCTTC

d_gene: .
abundance: .
j_gene: TRBJ2-1
v_gene: TRBV15
CDR3aa: CATSRGPGLDEQFF
CDR3nt: TGTGCCACCAGCAGGGGGCCGGGTCTCGATGAGCAGTTCTTC

d_gene: TRBD1
abundance: .
j_gene: TRBJ2-6
v_gene: TRBV2
CDR3aa: CASSAGTGISGANVLTF
CDR3nt: TGTGCCAGCAGTGCGGGGACAGGGATCTCTGGGGCCAACGTCCTGACTTTC